The text below deals with one T cell receptor (beta chain). As yet, its antigen is unknown. PCR amplification relied on 60 Vbeta primers (plus 13 Jbeta primers). Data came from immunoSEQ multiplex PCR; TCRdb stores just in-frame clones and leaves some out. The sample consists of about 140,000 clones, roughly 80% of them appearing once. The CDR3 is 14 residues long. V lost 0 bases and J 0 bases, leaving 3 bases between the germline ends. Germline V gene data show CDR1 as MNHEY and CDR2 as SVGAGI. This record comes from a study of cytomegalovirus exposure and HLA in healthy donors. Study-level findings and limits: Most TCR sequences were rare, but some public TCRs occurred in many donors. Most subjects had HLA-A and HLA-B alleles reportedly predicted accurately by TCR beta sequences. Associated with cytomegalovirus, according to the listing, were 150 to 200 TCR beta chains. Trimming of TCR beta V- and J-genes showed a link, identified in a later analysis, to a missense DCLRE1C variant.

The clonotype was recovered from a female donor in good health and CMV-seronegative. The specimen was PBMCs. This rearrangement joins TRBV6-5 to TRBJ1-3; D is unclear. The DNA of the CDR3 is TGTGCCAGCAGTTACTCGAGCTCTGGAAACACCATATATTTT. Translated, it gives CASSYSSSGNTIYF.